This T cell receptor (beta chain) comes out of a study of blood T cell repertoires in COVID-19. The overall study: From the United States, Italy and Spain came samples of acute and convalescent COVID-19.

Followed over time, Seattle patients had been enrolled while infection was active. Per the original methods: Estimation of nucleated cell counts was performed using reference gene primer amplification. The data were produced by immunoSEQ multiplex PCR, yet TCRdb's version contains in-frame clones alone and is incomplete. The DNA was the basis for D and trimming; V, J and clone size are from that table. The sample has a few hundred thousand clones, about 91% seen once. The CDR3 has 14 residues. The germline V and J ends were trimmed by 8 bases and 5 bases, with 15 bases remaining between them. CDR1 and CDR2 (germline): WSHSY, SAAADI.

The rearrangement joins TRBV10-2 to TRBJ2-2, with D perhaps matching TRBD1 (7 bases). The sample taken for sequencing was peripheral blood. The sequence came from a person aged 18 to 30 with COVID-19, enrolled during active disease. The CDR3 region has the DNA TGCGCCAGCGACTGGCAGGGGGGAACCGGGGAGCTGTTTTTT. Protein product: CASDWQGGTGELFF.